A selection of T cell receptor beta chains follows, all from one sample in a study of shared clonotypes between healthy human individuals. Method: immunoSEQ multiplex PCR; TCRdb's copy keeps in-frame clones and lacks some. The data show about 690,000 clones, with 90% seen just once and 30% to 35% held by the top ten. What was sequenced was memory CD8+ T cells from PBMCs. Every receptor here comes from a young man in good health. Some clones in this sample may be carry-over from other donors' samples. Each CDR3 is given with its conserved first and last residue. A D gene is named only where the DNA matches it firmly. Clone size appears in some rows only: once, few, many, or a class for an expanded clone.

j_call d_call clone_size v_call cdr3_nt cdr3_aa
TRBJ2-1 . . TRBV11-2 TGTGCCAGCAGCCCCCCCTGGAGGGACCAGGCCTACAATGAGCAGTTCTTC CASSPPWRDQAYNEQFF
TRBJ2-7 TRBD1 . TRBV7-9 TGTGCCAGCTGGGACAGGGACACCTACGAGCAGTACTTC CASWDRDTYEQYF
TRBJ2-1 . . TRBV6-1 TGTGCCAGCATGGAAGGACAGGGAGGGAGTAATGAGCAGTTCTTC CASMEGQGGSNEQFF
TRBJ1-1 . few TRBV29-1 TGCAGCGTTGGTAGAAACACTGAAGCTTTCTTT CSVGRNTEAFF
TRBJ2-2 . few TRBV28 TGTGCCAGCAGACCTACGACAGGGAACACCGGGGAGCTGTTTTTT CASRPTTGNTGELFF
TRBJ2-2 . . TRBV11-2 TGTGCCAGCAGCCGAGCCGGACAGGGAGGGACCGGGGAGCTGTTTTTT CASSRAGQGGTGELFF
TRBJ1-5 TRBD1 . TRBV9 TGTGCCAGCAGCGTAACAGGGGTGGTCAATCAGCCCCAGCATTTT CASSVTGVVNQPQHF
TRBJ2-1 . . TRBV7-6 TGTGCCAGCAGCTTAGGGCGCCCTCCGAATGAGCAGTTCTTC CASSLGRPPNEQFF
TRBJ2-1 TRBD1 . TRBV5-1 TGCGCCAGCAGCCCGACAGGGTACAATGAGCAGTTCTTC CASSPTGYNEQFF
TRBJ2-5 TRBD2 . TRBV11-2 TGTGCCAGCAGCCGTTTCCTAGCGGGAGGGATTGCAGGGGAGACCCAGTACTTC CASSRFLAGGIAGETQYF
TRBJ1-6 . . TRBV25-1 TGTGCCAGCGGTGGAGGGAATAATTCACCCCTCCACTTT CASGGGNNSPLHF
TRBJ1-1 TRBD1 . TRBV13 TGTGCCAGCAGCTTGAGTCGCGACAGGGACACTGAAGCTTTCTTT CASSLSRDRDTEAFF
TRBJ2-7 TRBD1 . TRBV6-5 TGTGCCAGCAGGGGACAGGGGGCCGAGCAGTACTTC CASRGQGAEQYF
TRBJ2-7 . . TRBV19 TGTGCCAGTAGTATAACGGGCAGGACCTACGAGCAGTACTTC CASSITGRTYEQYF
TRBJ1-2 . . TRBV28 TGTGCCAGCAGATCACTAAAGGAGGGTAGGGCTCTTGGCTACACCTTC CASRSLKEGRALGYTF
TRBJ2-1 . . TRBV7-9 TGTGCCAGCAGCTTACCTACAAACAATGAGCAGTTCTTC CASSLPTNNEQFF
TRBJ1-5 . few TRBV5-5 TGTGCCAGCAGCTTGGGATTATGGATCAATCAGCCCCAGCATTTT CASSLGLWINQPQHF
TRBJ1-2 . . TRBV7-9 TGTGCCAGCAGCGTGGGGTTTGGTGGCTATGGCTACACCTTC CASSVGFGGYGYTF
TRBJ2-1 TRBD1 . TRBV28 TGTGCCAGCAGTTTATACTCCCAGGGACAGGTGTTTGTCCATGAGCAGTTCTTC CASSLYSQGQVFVHEQFF
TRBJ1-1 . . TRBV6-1 TGTGCCAGCAGTGTATACACTGAAGCTTTCTTT CASSVYTEAFF
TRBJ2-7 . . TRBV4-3 TGCGCCAGCAGCCCTACTATCTCGGCTGTGCAAGGGGAGCAGTACTTC CASSPTISAVQGEQYF
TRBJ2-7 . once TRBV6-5 TGTGCCAGCGGACAGAGCTACGAGCAGTACTTC CASGQSYEQYF
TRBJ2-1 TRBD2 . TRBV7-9 TGTGCCAGCAGCCTTAGACTAGCGCCAACGAGTGAGCAGTTCTTC CASSLRLAPTSEQFF
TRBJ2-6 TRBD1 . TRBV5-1 TGCGCCAGCAGCCCCAGGACAGGGGGGGATATCTCTGGGGCCAACGTCCTGACTTTC CASSPRTGGDISGANVLTF
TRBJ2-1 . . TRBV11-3 TGTGCCAGCAGCTTAGATCGGGGAGAGCAGTTCTTC CASSLDRGEQFF
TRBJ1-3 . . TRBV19 TGTGCCAGTAGTGACCGGGACGGGTATGGAAACACCATATATTTT CASSDRDGYGNTIYF
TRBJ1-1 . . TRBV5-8 TGTGCCAGCAGCATTGGGAGTGGCACTGAAGCTTTCTTT CASSIGSGTEAFF
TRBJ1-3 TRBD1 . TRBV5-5 TGTGCCAGCAGCTTGAACAGGGGAAGAGGAAACACCATATATTTT CASSLNRGRGNTIYF
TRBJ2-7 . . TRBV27 TGTGCCAGCAGTCCACGAGACAGGATCAACGAGCAGTACTTC CASSPRDRINEQYF
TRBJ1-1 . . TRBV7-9 TGTGCCAGCAGCTTAGCGCCAGGGAACACTGAAGCTTTCTTT CASSLAPGNTEAFF
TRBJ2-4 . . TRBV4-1 TGCGCCAGCAGCCAAGCTAGCAGAGGTGGTAAAAACATTCAGTACTTC CASSQASRGGKNIQYF
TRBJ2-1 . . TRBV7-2 TGTGCCAGCAGCCCCTGGGGGTCATACAATGAGCAGTTCTTC CASSPWGSYNEQFF
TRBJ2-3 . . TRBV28 TGTGCCAGCAGTTTGGGGGGCCCAAGCTACACAGATACGCAGTATTTT CASSLGGPSYTDTQYF
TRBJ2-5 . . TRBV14 TGTGCCAGCAGCCAAGTAGGCCTCCCCTTGGAGACCCAGTACTTC CASSQVGLPLETQYF
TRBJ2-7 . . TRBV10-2 TGCGCCAGCAATGAGGGGAACGAGCAGTACTTC CASNEGNEQYF
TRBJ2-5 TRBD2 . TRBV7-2 TGTGCCAGCAGCTTAAACCGGGACTACATACAAGAGACCCAGTACTTC CASSLNRDYIQETQYF